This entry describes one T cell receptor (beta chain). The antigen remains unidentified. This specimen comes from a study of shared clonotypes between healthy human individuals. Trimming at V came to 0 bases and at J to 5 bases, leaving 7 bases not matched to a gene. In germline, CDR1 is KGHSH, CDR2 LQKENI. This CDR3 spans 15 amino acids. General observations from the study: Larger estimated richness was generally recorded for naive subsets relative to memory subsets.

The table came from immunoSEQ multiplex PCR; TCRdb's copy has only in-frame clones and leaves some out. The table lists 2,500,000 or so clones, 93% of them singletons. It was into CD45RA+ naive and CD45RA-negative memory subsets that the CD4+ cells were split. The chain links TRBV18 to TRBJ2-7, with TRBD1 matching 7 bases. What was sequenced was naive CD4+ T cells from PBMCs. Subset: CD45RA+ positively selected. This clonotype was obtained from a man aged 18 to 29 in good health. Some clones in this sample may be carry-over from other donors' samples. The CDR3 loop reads CASSPPRQGVNEQYF. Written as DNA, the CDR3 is TGTGCCAGCTCACCACCGAGACAGGGCGTCAACGAGCAGTACTTC.